One and the same sample provided the 26 T cell receptor beta chains below, sequenced in a study of T cells in Graves' hyperthyroidism and ophthalmopathy. Template material for amplifying TCR beta CDR3 regions consisted of RNA transcripts. RT-PCR in the first round (using the HTBI primer set) targeted the TCR CDR3. TCRdb fed the multiplex PCR reads into MiXCR, producing one record per CDR3 protein. The repertoire holds over 150,000 distinct CDR3 sequences, about a sixth seen once, with 40% to 65% in the top ten. The sequenced sample consisted of blood. The receptors come from a woman aged 50 to 60 with Graves' hyperthyroidism.

This clonotype showed up many times. V usage is TRBV3-1 and J usage is TRBJ2-7, with 7 bases matching TRBD2. The CDR3 covers 14 residues. V gave up 5 bases and J gave up 3 bases; unmatched junction bases: 7. Germline values: CDR1 LGHDT, CDR2 YNNKEL (reference sequence). The CDR3 is CASSKGLDGYEQYF. Here the CDR3 DNA reads TGTGCCAGCAGCAAAGGACTAGACGGCTACGAGCAGTACTTC.

A few counts support this clonotype. This chain uses TRBV7-3 with TRBJ2-3, with 8 bases matching TRBD2. This CDR3 is 16 amino acids long. Germline CDR1 reads SGHTA; CDR2 reads FQGTGA. V was pared by 1 base and J by 4 bases, with 7 bases of the junction left unmatched. CDR3 protein: CASSLRVGRGADTQYF. The DNA of the CDR3 is TGTGCCAGCAGCTTAAGGGTCGGGAGGGGCGCAGATACGCAGTATTTT.

Only a few counts were recorded for this clonotype. This chain uses TRBV29-1 with TRBJ2-4, with 8 positions matching TRBD2. There are 14 residues in the CDR3. J gave up 8 bases and V 4 bases, and 10 bases lay outside the gene matches. Germline V lookup: CDR1 SQVTM, CDR2 ANQGSEA. The CDR3 loop is CSVVWREVLDIQYF. For the CDR3, the DNA is TGCAGCGTTGTTTGGCGGGAGGTTTTAGACATTCAGTACTTC.

This clonotype was detected ten times or more. V and J are TRBV9 and TRBJ1-1; no firm D call. Trimming stripped 4 bases from V and 1 base from J, with 14 bases between. Germline CDR1 is SGDLS and CDR2 is YYNGEE. This CDR3 spans 15 amino acids. CDR3 sequence reads: CASSPDGRPNTEAFF. The CDR3 DNA reads as TGTGCCAGCAGCCCAGACGGCAGGCCGAACACTGAAGCTTTCTTT.

The rearrangement uses TRBV19 and TRBJ2-2; D unclear. This CDR3 spans 14 amino acids. Germline loops: CDR1 LNHDA, CDR2 SQIVND (reference sequence). V was shortened by 1 base and J by 3 bases, with 6 bases between the two germline ends. CDR3 protein: CASSIVGDTGELFF. Here the CDR3 DNA reads TGTGCCAGTAGTATAGTTGGGGACACCGGGGAGCTGTTTTTT.

V and J are TRBV7-3 and TRBJ1-2, with TRBD1 as a possible D gene (5 bases). V shed 5 bases and J shed 0 bases, with 16 bases lying between them. Germline CDR1 SGHTA, CDR2 FQGTGA. The CDR3 spans 16 residues. The chain's CDR3 is CASSPRVQGTNYGYTF. CDR3 bases: TGTGCCAGCAGCCCCCGGGTTCAGGGTACTAACTATGGCTACACCTTC. The entire variable domain, with the rest obtained from reference TRBV7-3 and TRBJ1-2, is as follows: GAGVSQTPSNKVTEKGKYVELRCDPISGHTALYWYRQSLGQGPEFLIYFQGTGAADDSGLPNDRFFAVRPEGSVSTLKIQRTERGDSAVYLCASSPRVQGTNYGYTFGSGTRLTVV.

The chain has TRBV4-1 and TRBJ1-1, with 10 bases aligning to TRBD1. V was pared by 0 bases and J by 10 bases, with 14 bases of the junction left unmatched. Germline CDR1 is MGHRA and CDR2 is YSYEKL. The CDR3 extends over 17 amino acids. This chain's CDR3 is CASSQEGADRGKSSAFF. CDR3 in DNA: TGCGCCAGCAGCCAAGAGGGAGCGGACAGGGGGAAGAGCTCAGCTTTCTTT.

V gene TRBV20-1 combines with J gene TRBJ2-1; 10 bases fit TRBD1. CDR3 size: 14 residues. Germline CDR1 reads DFQATT; CDR2 reads SNEGSKA (reference sequence). V lost 4 bases to trimming and J lost 8 bases; unmatched junction nucleotides: 8. CDR3 nucleotide sequence: TGCAGTGCTAACAGGGACAGGGGCGCAGATGAGCAGTTCTTC. Amino acid sequence: CSANRDRGADEQFF.

This clonotype came up once. A read error is possible here, since a much larger clone lies one base away. The rearrangement joins TRBV27 to TRBJ2-7; TRBD2 matches 7 bases. The J call is doubtful: the DNA matches TRBJ2-1 better. CDR3 size: 13 residues. The germline gives CDR1 MNHEY, CDR2 SMNVEV (reference sequence). The CDR3 region is CASSLAGVYEQFF. CDR3 sequence (DNA): TGTGCCAGCAGTTTAGCGGGAGTCTACGAGCAGTTCTTC.

J is TRBJ2-7 and V is TRBV28; D might be TRBD1 (6 bases). The ends were cut back, 3 bases at V and 7 bases at J, with 13 bases in the middle. CDR3 length equals 13 residues. The germline gives CDR1 MDHEN, CDR2 SYDVKM. Here the CDR3 DNA reads TGTGCCAGCAGTTTCCCCGGGACATCTGAGCAGTACTTC. It translates to CASSFPGTSEQYF.

This chain joins TRBV27 and TRBJ2-7; the match to TRBD1 covers 10 bases. The CDR3 totals 15 residues. The V and J ends lost 6 bases and 2 bases, in that order; junction bases with no gene match: 7. Germline V CDR1 and CDR2: MNHEY, SMNVEV (reference sequence). In DNA, the CDR3 is TGTGCCAGCAGGGTCATAGGGACAGGGGCCTACGAGCAGTACTTC. It encodes CASRVIGTGAYEQYF.

V usage is TRBV3-1 and J usage is TRBJ2-2, with 10 bases identical to TRBD2. Germline V CDR1 and CDR2: LGHDT, YNNKEL (reference sequence). This CDR3 spans 17 amino acids. Trimming took 3 bases from V and 8 from J; bases not matched to a gene: 12. CDR3 nucleotides: TGTGCCAGCAGCCACGACGGGCTAGCGGGAGTATCGGGGGAGCTGTTTTTT. The encoded protein is CASSHDGLAGVSGELFF.

This clonotype was detected ten times or more. This rearrangement joins TRBV11-3 to TRBJ1-1, with D possibly matching TRBD1 (5 bases). Germline V gene data show CDR1 as SGHNT and CDR2 as YENEEA. V lost 5 bases to trimming and J lost 5 bases, with 12 bases between them. This CDR3 is 13 amino acids long. The chain's CDR3 is CASSITEGTEAFF. In nucleotides, the CDR3 is TGTGCCAGCAGCATCACAGAGGGGACTGAAGCTTTCTTT.

This clonotype was picked up many times. The chain carries TRBV6-1 and TRBJ1-1; D is undetermined. The CDR3 is 13 amino acids. Per germline, CDR1 MNHNS and CDR2 SASEGT. V was trimmed by 7 bases and J by 4 bases, leaving 13 bases between them. The CDR3 DNA reads TGTGCCAGCACCAAAATAGGAGGCACTGAAGCTTTCTTT. Residues: CASTKIGGTEAFF.

This clonotype was seen at least ten times. The V gene is TRBV28, the J gene TRBJ2-4; 10 nucleotides match TRBD1. The CDR3 extends over 18 amino acids. Unmatched junction bases numbered 18, after V lost 5 bases and J lost 8 bases. From germline, CDR1 is MDHEN and CDR2 SYDVKM. CDR3 sequence reads: CASSTPYPGTGDLHIQYF. CDR3 nucleotide sequence: TGTGCCAGCAGTACCCCCTATCCCGGGACAGGGGACCTGCACATTCAGTACTTC.

The chain couples TRBV2 to TRBJ2-1, with 11 bases lining up with TRBD1. Trimming cost V 5 bases and J 12 bases; bases outside gene matches: 9. The CDR3 spans 14 residues. CDR1 SNHLY and CDR2 FYNNEI come from the germline V gene. The CDR3 spells CASSFGQGARVQFF. DNA of the CDR3: TGTGCCAGCAGTTTCGGACAGGGGGCCCGCGTGCAGTTCTTC.

The chain is built from TRBV19 and TRBJ2-1; perhaps TRBD2 as D (6 bases). V dropped 5 bases and J dropped 0 bases, with 26 bases sitting between them. The CDR3 covers 20 residues. From germline, CDR1 is LNHDA and CDR2 SQIVND (reference sequence). Here the CDR3 reads CASSVGVVAEFLVSYNEQFF. CDR3 nucleotide sequence: TGTGCCAGTAGTGTCGGGGTGGTAGCGGAATTTCTAGTCTCCTACAATGAGCAGTTCTTC.

This clonotype was seen a handful of times. The rearrangement links TRBV24-1 to TRBJ2-5; 7 nucleotides match TRBD2. The CDR3 consists of 17 residues. Losses at the gene ends were 4 bases for V and 2 bases for J; bases not matched to a gene: 12. The germline gives CDR1 KGHDR, CDR2 SFDVKD. The CDR3 sequence: CATSERGGRERQETQYF. DNA for the CDR3: TGTGCCACCAGTGAACGGGGTGGGCGGGAGAGACAAGAGACCCAGTACTTC.

CDR3 DNA sequence: TGTGCCACCAGCAGATGGAAATCTGGGGCCAACGTCCTGACTTTC. It yields the protein CATSRWKSGANVLTF. The chain has TRBV15 and TRBJ2-6, with D hard to call. Germline V gene sequence: CDR1 LNHNV, CDR2 YYDKDF (reference sequence). CDR3 length: 15 residues. The V end was cut by 2 bases, the J end by 1 base, with 6 bases between.

This clonotype has a handful of counts. This rearrangement joins TRBV7-8 to TRBJ1-2; D is possibly TRBD1 (6 bases). The CDR3 is made up of 14 amino acids. V lost 4 bases to trimming and J lost 4 bases, with 13 bases between them. Germline assignment: CDR1 SGHVS and CDR2 FQNEAQ. In DNA, the CDR3 is TGTGCCAGCAGCTACGGGACAAACTTCTATGGCTACACCTTC. Translating it yields CASSYGTNFYGYTF.

In its sample, this clonotype was seen many times. V usage is TRBV5-1 and J usage is TRBJ1-4; TRBD1 matches at 7 bases. Germline trimming cut 4 bases from V and 3 bases from J; bases unmatched to any gene: 6. Germline loops: CDR1 SGHRS, CDR2 YFSETQ. The CDR3 is 15 amino acids. The CDR3 spells CASSRSTGANEKLFF. Written as DNA, the CDR3 is TGCGCCAGCAGCAGATCAACAGGGGCTAATGAAAAACTGTTTTTT.

This clonotype was seen a handful of times. This could be a read error, since a much larger clone is one nucleotide away. The CDR3 ends on some other residue instead of the conserved phenylalanine or tryptophan, so this is likely a read error. The chain couples TRBV6-1 to TRBJ2-5, with 11 bases identical to TRBD2. This CDR3 contains 15 residues. The germline CDR1 and CDR2 sequences are MNHNS and SASEGT. The ends lost 10 bases at V and 4 bases at J; junction bases unmatched: 11. The CDR3 reads CATQKGLAEGETQYS. As DNA, the CDR3 is TGTGCCACCCAGAAGGGACTAGCGGAGGGAGAGACCCAGTACTCC.

The chain joins TRBV5-1 to TRBJ2-1, with TRBD2 identical over 10 bases. CDR3 length equals 19 residues. Germline V CDR1 and CDR2: SGHRS, YFSETQ. J was trimmed by 5 bases and V by 0 bases; bases with no gene match: 14. The CDR3 here is CASSLAVGLADLGDNEQFF. The DNA for the CDR3 is TGCGCCAGCAGCTTGGCCGTCGGACTAGCGGATCTAGGCGACAATGAGCAGTTCTTC.

This clonotype has at least ten counts. The V and J genes are TRBV29-1 and TRBJ2-1; 7 bases match TRBD2. CDR1 SQVTM and CDR2 ANQGSEA come from the germline V gene. This CDR3 comprises 14 residues. V was clipped by 7 bases and J by 4 bases; unmatched bases: 10. CDR3 residues: CSGQRAGDYNEQFF. The CDR3 DNA sequence: TGCAGCGGCCAGCGGGCGGGAGATTACAATGAGCAGTTCTTC.

This clonotype has just a few counts. The rearrangement joins TRBV20-1 to TRBJ1-1; 11 nucleotides match TRBD1. Germline V gene data show CDR1 as DFQATT and CDR2 as SNEGSKA (reference sequence). The CDR3 loop spans 14 amino acids. Germline trimming cut 5 bases from V and 0 bases from J; bases unmatched to any gene: 2. The CDR3 coding sequence is TGCAGTGCTTCGGACAGGGGGCTGAACACTGAAGCTTTCTTT. Encoded protein: CSASDRGLNTEAFF.

Here the CDR3 DNA reads TGTGCTAGTGGTTTGGATCTGGGAACTGACACGCAGTATTTT. It specifies CASGLDLGTDTQYF. V is TRBV12-5 and J is TRBJ2-3; no clear D. CDR3 length equals 14 residues. Trimming took off 1 base at V and 9 bases at J, with 14 bases between the two ends. Germline V lookup: CDR1 LGHNT, CDR2 FRNRAP.